A single T cell receptor (beta chain) is shown here with its context. Its target is unknown. At the deep level, the assay was run. Over several immunoSEQ plates, each subset's genomic DNA was distributed in even portions. Here immunoSEQ multiplex PCR was the method, and the copy in TCRdb shows in-frame clones only, minus some. This sample carries roughly 2 million clones, 90% to 97% of them seen once, and the ten largest clones take approximately 0.13%. These data are taken from a study of shared clonotypes between healthy human individuals. General study findings and limits: Around 5.3% of naive CD4 clonotypes were shared across a few donors. Memory subsets generally showed smaller estimated richness than naive subsets did.

Germline V CDR1 and CDR2: SGDLS, YYNGEE. V lost 2 bases to trimming and J lost 9 bases, with 15 bases between them. The CDR3 runs to 14 residues. The specimen was naive CD4+ T cells sorted from blood. Subset specified: CD45RA+ positively selected. The chain is built from TRBV9 and TRBJ2-1; D possibly matches TRBD1 or TRBD2 (6 bases each). The sequence was collected from a young man in good health. CDR3 sequence: CASSVGLGGGEQFF. The CDR3 nucleotides read TGTGCCAGCAGCGTGGGCCTAGGGGGAGGTGAGCAGTTCTTC.